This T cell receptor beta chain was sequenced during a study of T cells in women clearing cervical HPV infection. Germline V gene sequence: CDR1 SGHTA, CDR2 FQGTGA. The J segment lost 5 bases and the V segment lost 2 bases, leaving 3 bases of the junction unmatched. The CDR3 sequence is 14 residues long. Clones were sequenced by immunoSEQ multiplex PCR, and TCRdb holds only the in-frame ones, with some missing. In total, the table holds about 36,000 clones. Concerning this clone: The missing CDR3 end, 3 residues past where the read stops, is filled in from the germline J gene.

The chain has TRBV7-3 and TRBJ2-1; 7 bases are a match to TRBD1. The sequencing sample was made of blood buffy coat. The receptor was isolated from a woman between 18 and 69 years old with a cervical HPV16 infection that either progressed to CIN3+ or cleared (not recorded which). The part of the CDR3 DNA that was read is TGTGCCAGCAGCTTAGGGACAGAAAACAATGAG. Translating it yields CASSLGTENNE. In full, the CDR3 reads CASSLGTENNEQFF.